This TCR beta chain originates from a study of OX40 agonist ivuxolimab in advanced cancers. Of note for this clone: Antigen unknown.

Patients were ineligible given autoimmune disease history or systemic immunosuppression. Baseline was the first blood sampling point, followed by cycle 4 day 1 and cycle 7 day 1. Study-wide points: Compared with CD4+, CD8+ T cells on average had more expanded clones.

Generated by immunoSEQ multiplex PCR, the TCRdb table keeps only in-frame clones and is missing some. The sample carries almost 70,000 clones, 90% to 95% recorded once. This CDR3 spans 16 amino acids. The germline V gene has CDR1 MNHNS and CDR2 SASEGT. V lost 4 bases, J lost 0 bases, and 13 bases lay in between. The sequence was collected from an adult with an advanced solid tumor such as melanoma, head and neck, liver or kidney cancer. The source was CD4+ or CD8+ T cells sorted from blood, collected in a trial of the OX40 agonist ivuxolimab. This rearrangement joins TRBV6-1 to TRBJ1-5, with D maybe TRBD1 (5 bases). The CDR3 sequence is CASSAPGGYSNQPQHF. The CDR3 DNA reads TGTGCCAGCAGTGCCCCCGGGGGATATAGCAATCAGCCCCAGCATTTT.